What follows describes a single TCR beta chain. Antigen specificity is unknown. The PCR ran on 60 Vbeta and 13 Jbeta primers. The method was immunoSEQ multiplex PCR; TCRdb's version includes in-frame clones alone and lacks a portion of them. The top ten hold roughly 2.5% of the sample, which has about 170,000 clones, approximately 72% seen once. CDR3 size: 15 residues. V was shortened by 0 bases and J by 1 base, with 7 bases between the two germline ends. The V gene's germline CDR1 is SGHDN and CDR2 FVKESK. These data belong to a study of cytomegalovirus exposure and HLA in healthy donors. The study's findings and limits: What a later analysis showed was that several of the most significant clusters appeared linked to common viral pathogens. CMV serostatus was the only recorded immune exposure for donors.

Material: PBMCs. The clonotype comes from a human donor in good health. This rearrangement joins TRBV14 to TRBJ2-4; no clear D gene. The CDR3 protein is CASSQESGAKNIQYF. The CDR3 DNA reads as TGTGCCAGCAGCCAAGAATCAGGTGCCAAAAACATTCAGTACTTC.